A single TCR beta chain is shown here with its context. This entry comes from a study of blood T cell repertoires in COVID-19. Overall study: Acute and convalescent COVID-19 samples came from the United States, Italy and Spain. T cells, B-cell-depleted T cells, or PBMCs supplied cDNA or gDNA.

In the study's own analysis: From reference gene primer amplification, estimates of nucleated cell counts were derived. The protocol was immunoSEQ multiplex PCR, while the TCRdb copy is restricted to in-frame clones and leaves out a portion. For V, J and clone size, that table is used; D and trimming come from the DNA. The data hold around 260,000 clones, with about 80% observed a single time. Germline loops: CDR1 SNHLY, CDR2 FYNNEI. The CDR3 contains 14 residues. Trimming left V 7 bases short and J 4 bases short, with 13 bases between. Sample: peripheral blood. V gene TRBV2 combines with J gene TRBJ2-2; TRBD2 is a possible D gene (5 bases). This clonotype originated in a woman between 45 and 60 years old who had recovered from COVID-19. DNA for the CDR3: TGTGCCAGCATTGACTCCGAGGGCACCGGGGAGCTGTTTTTT. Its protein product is CASIDSEGTGELFF.